Listed here are 6 T cell receptor beta chains from one sample, sequenced in a study of beta chain features in type 1 diabetes. The study reverse transcribed the entire isolated RNA, so it sequenced expressed TCRB transcripts. Assay: immunoSEQ multiplex PCR; the TCRdb copy retains only in-frame clones and omits some. The table includes roughly 290,000 clones, approximately 16% detected once. Study-wide points: There was a moderate but significant shortening of TCRB CDR3s in all four CD4+ subsets of Type 1 diabetes patients.

No antigens are known for them. The specimen was naive CD4+ T cells from blood. The receptors here all came from a young man with type 1 diabetes.

The rearrangement links TRBV12-2 to TRBJ2-7; the table assigns TRBD2, which was not confirmed against the DNA. TRBV12-2 is recorded as a pseudogene. This CDR3 has 13 residues. CDR3 bases: TGTGCAAGTCGCTTACTTCTTCGCTACGAGCAGTACTTC. Protein product: CASRLLLRYEQYF.

This chain links TRBV30 with TRBJ2-1; 7 bases align to TRBD2. Unmatched junction bases numbered 5, after V lost 2 bases and J lost 4 bases. From germline, CDR1 is GTSNPN and CDR2 SVGIG (reference sequence). The length of the CDR3 is 14 residues. CDR3: CAWSPGLRYNEQFF. The DNA for the CDR3 is TGTGCCTGGAGTCCGGGACTACGTTACAATGAGCAGTTCTTC.

This clone was counted a few times. The chain couples TRBV4-2 to TRBJ2-7; 8 bases are a match to TRBD1. V trimming: 1 base; J trimming: 6 bases; junction bases outside the gene matches: 8. CDR3 size: 15 residues. CDR1 is LGHNA and CDR2 is YNFKEQ in the germline V gene. CDR3 amino acids: CASSQVGQGAREQYF. The DNA for the CDR3 is TGTGCCAGCAGCCAAGTAGGGCAGGGGGCTCGCGAGCAGTACTTC.

This clone was counted only a few times. The chain employs TRBV18 and TRBJ2-1; possible D gene TRBD2, 6 bases. CDR3 length: 16 amino acids. V was cut by 2 bases and J by 2 bases, with 13 bases left in between. In germline, CDR1 is KGHSH, CDR2 LQKENI. CDR3 coding DNA: TGTGCCAGCTCACCAGGTGAACTAGCAGCCTACAATGAGCAGTTCTTC. It yields the protein CASSPGELAAYNEQFF.

The chain uses TRBV28 and TRBJ2-1; 9 nucleotides agree with TRBD1. Germline V gene lookup returns CDR1 MDHEN and CDR2 SYDVKM. The ends lost 5 bases at V and 9 bases at J; junction bases unmatched: 5. The CDR3 is 13 residues long. In DNA form, the CDR3 reads TGTGCCAGCAGTCCACAGGGGGCGGGTGAGCAGTTCTTC. This gives the protein CASSPQGAGEQFF.

The genes are TRBV9 and TRBJ1-1; possible D gene TRBD1, 5 bases. Germline CDR1 and CDR2: SGDLS and YYNGEE. There are 13 residues in the CDR3. Trimming left V 4 bases short and J 4 bases short, with 11 bases between. The CDR3 DNA reads as TGTGCCAGCAGCAGAAACAGGCGCACTGAAGCTTTCTTT. Its translation is CASSRNRRTEAFF.